The T cell receptor beta chain under discussion was sequenced for a study of CD8 T cells in Susac syndrome (dated 2019 in TCRdb). About the investigation overall: Repertoire sequencing was used to test whether CD8+ T cell activation and differentiation in Susac syndrome was antigen driven. The clonality of the CD8+ T cell repertoire was compared across over 9 healthy donors, roughly 14 Susac syndrome patients and about 16 multiple sclerosis patients. Overall results and qualifications from the work: The number of individuals in the TCR sequencing and HLA analysis was recognized as being relatively small.

Including the terminal cysteine and phenylalanine, the CDR3 comprises 16 residues. Kept here is only the CDR3 DNA, which spans 48 bases and is read in frame from base 1. V is reduced by 4 bases and J by 2 bases, leaving a spacing of 18 bases between them. Taken from the germline V gene, the CDR1 and CDR2 loops are SGHDN and FVKESK. Note on this clonotype: This clone's antigen is unknown. Per-nucleotide qualities are absent, and no much larger clonotype sits a single base away.

RNA was extracted using the RNeasy kit, and roughly 0.5 to 1 ug of the RNA was reverse transcribed with random hexamers. The immunoSEQ multiplex PCR assay, covering 54 Vbeta and 13 Jbeta segments, was used to amplify TCR beta CDR3 regions. PCR amplification bias was corrected by using a synthetic template baseline for primer optimization and computational correction. The source study handled its data this way. Reads were assigned to V, D and J genes according to IMGT and analyzed in immunoSEQ Analyzer, with only productive sequences retained. Clonality was computed as one minus Shannon entropy normalized by log2 of the number of productive unique sequences. Public and private clones were assessed among the 100 most prevalent clones of each patient and control. Clones were defined as Susac-specific when absent from the healthy and MS cohorts, from roughly 1,000 published viral clones and from other ImmuneACCESS disease sequences. TCRdb reanalyzed the raw reads on its own, using fastp at Q25 for trimming and MiXCR for clone calling, and kept in-frame beta chains. Entries that share a CDR3 protein sequence are merged under the most common genes and DNA. V and J calls and clone size were set by TCRdb, not the authors. Here the sample has over 100,000 distinct CDR3 sequences; 85% to 95% occur a single time. The top ten clonotypes cover roughly 0.12% of the sample.

High-throughput TCR beta sequencing profiled peripheral blood CD8+ and CD4+ T cells from healthy donors, Susac syndrome patients and multiple sclerosis patients. Healthy donors were age- and sex-matched controls. CD8+ TEMRA cells were enriched by FACS, while bulk CD8+ and CD4+ T cells were purified by magnetic negative isolation. Blood was collected in EDTA tubes and processed within 24 hours, with PBMCs isolated through density gradient centrifugation. PBMCs intended for TCR sequencing were cryopreserved in liquid nitrogen and thawed later in a water bath at 37 degrees C. Purity of sorted or isolated CD4+, CD8+ and CD8+ TEMRA cells was at least 90%.

The receptor comes from a human donor in good health. Specimen: CD8+ T cells from PBMCs. The chain is made from TRBV14 and TRBJ2-7; the D region is possibly TRBD1 or TRBD2, each matching across 5 bases. For the CDR3, the sequence is CASSPMEAVGAYEQYF. The nucleotide sequence reads as follows: TGTGCCAGCAGCCCAATGGAGGCGGTGGGGGCCTACGAGCAGTACTTC.